This record covers a single T cell receptor (beta chain). This clonotype appeared once. This clone's antigen is unknown. Per-base qualities were not stored, and no clone one base away is much larger. Preparation of the library involved 5' RACE. The instrument was an Illumina HiSeq 2500. The second PCR ran for about 7 to 11 cycles and used a J-beta primer mix along with a sample-barcoded 5' primer. A unique molecular identifier was introduced onto each TCR beta cDNA molecule by a template-switch 5' adaptor carrying 12 random nucleotides. Each sample yielded at least 2.5 million CDR3-containing paired-end reads. The Mint cDNA synthesis kit, primed by a TRBC-specific oligonucleotide, was used to synthesize first-strand cDNA from all RNA. After uracil-DNA glycosylase treatment, a first 18-cycle PCR used universal primers M1SS and BC2_uni_R on all cDNA. The original methods were these. For normalization, 1 million high-quality reads were randomly selected from each sample, with every read carrying a distinct molecular identifier. Instead of being binned into consensus sequences, reads that shared molecular identifiers were thrown out. MiTCR, set to a Q25 quality threshold and the strictest error-elimination algorithm, was used for CDR3 identification, clonotype clustering and error correction. A nonparametric unseen species model with Euler transformation was used to estimate lower-bound total TCR beta diversity. The raw public data were reprocessed by TCRdb itself: fastp quality trimming at Q25, MiXCR clonotype calling, in-frame beta chains only. When rows share a CDR3 protein, they turn into one entry using the most common DNA and genes. These V and J calls derive from TCRdb rather than the authors' analysis. For this sample there are 600,000 to 850,000 distinct CDR3 sequences; just under 25% appear just once. Clones ranked in the top ten supply more than 7.5% of the sample.

The record originates from a study of blood T cells in healthy people across ages (dated by TCRdb to 2013 to 2016). In the study overall: In model experiments, template switching captured about one uniquely barcoded TCR beta cDNA molecule for every two T cells. Donors were grouped into four age groups: young (average roughly 17 years), middle-aged (about 40), aged (roughly 62) and long-lived (around 80). Using the same blood draw, the study looked at two additional independent replicas of 1 million unique cDNA reads for two donors, one aged 18 to 30 and the other aged 80 or older. To track age-related changes in TCR beta repertoire diversity, the study relied on deep sequencing normalized with unique cDNA molecular identifiers. The paper's findings and limits, for the study overall: As age increased, observed TCR beta diversity per million T cells dropped in a roughly linear way, and a significant reduction was already evident by age 40. Compared with the aged group, more naive CD4+ T cells, fewer expanded clones and increased TCR diversity were shown by the long-lived group, suggesting age selection. Estimates of total diversity based on one million sequenced T cells were considered lower bounds and underestimates. Since profiling was done on bulk unsorted PBMCs, naive and antigen-experienced compartments could not be conclusively compared. Because donor CMV infection status was unknown, age-related changes in expanded clonotypes were potentially confounded. Observed TCR beta diversity correlated strongly with the percentage of naive T cells measured by flow cytometry.

Systemically healthy Caucasian individuals from Russia, roughly 40 in total and aged about 6 to 100 years, were included as donors. Around 10 milliliters of peripheral blood were collected from each donor into EDTA-treated Vacutainer tubes. PBMCs were isolated by Ficoll-Paque density-gradient centrifugation, with at least 6 million obtained per sample. Trizol reagent was used to extract total RNA from PBMCs, with at least 5.5 micrograms per sample. The percentages of naive CD45RAhigh/CD27high T cells were determined by flow cytometry on a PBMC aliquot from every donor. The germline ends are 16 bases apart after V is trimmed by 7 bases and J by 2 bases. The CDR3 runs 15 residues from the cysteine to the phenylalanine. Of all the DNA, just the CDR3 is kept, 45 bases in frame from base 1. This same sample was also taken into another study, of T cells of mothers and their children. As described in the second report: Nine systemically healthy Caucasian individuals served as donors, namely three mothers together with their six children. cDNA synthesis consumed the entire amount of extracted RNA, loaded at roughly 1.5 ug RNA in each 15 ul reaction. In the second PCR, the M1S primer introduced both the sample barcodes and 2-4 random nucleotides. Over 8.5 million TCR beta CDR3 reads were obtained for each mother, and 2.5 million to 3 million reads were obtained for each child. TCR recombination output is similarly shaped by thymic selection in related and unrelated pairs, with a minor effect exerted by inherited differences. Normalized repertoire overlap was always found to be slightly, but never significantly, higher in related mother-child pairs than in unrelated mother-child pairs. Persistent microchimeric T cell clones were not detected, at a sensitivity of approximately 100 clones per million clonotypes. To look for features that set related mother-child pairs apart from unrelated individuals, the researchers ran deep NGS to compare the TCR beta repertoires of mothers and children. The mean age was around 40 +/- 4 years for the mothers and approximately 11 +/- 4 years for the children. After adapters were ligated using NEBNext reagents, the libraries underwent 100+100 nt paired-end sequencing on an Illumina HiSeq 2000. Mother and child libraries were prepared a month apart and sequenced in separate runs to prevent cross-contamination. Each donor had between roughly 450,000 and 2,100,000 distinct TCR beta clonotypes identified. Naive TCR beta clonotypes were estimated from low-frequency clonotypes matched to each donor's FACS-determined naive share, without sorting.

The receptor was derived from a boy under 18 in good health. Recombination connected TRBV12-3 or TRBV12-4 to TRBJ2-3, and perhaps TRBD2 as D gene, on 5 matching bases. Sequencing used blood. The DNA sequence follows: TGTGCCAGCAATCAACTAGGAGTCCCCACAGATACGCAGTATTTT. Its translation is CASNQLGVPTDTQYF.